This T cell receptor beta chain was sequenced in a study of CD8+ T cells in alopecia areata listed by TCRdb under 2018. At the level of the whole study: Treated patients were enrolled in an open-label pilot trial of oral tofacitinib at 5 to 10 mg twice daily for moderate-to-severe alopecia areata. Patients received tofacitinib for 6 to 18 months and were then followed off drug for 6 months to check for delayed response and recurrence. The SALT score, which quantifies the percentage of affected scalp surface area, was used to measure disease severity in treated patients. In both human patients and the C3H/HeJ mouse model, the study applied high-throughput TCRbeta sequencing to look at T cell clonal expansion in alopecia areata. Human TCRbeta sequencing covered scalp tissue and sorted CD4+ and CD8+ peripheral blood T cells from patchy and totalis/universalis alopecia areata patients and healthy controls. Tofacitinib-treated patients had biopsies at baseline and at 4 and 24 weeks of treatment, with a later scalp biopsy in several patients. Clonality in the scalp was compared among normal scalp (n=4), patchy alopecia areata scalp (n=8), and alopecia totalis/universalis scalp (n=8). RNA came from the PAXgene miRNA kit for fixed scalp, the miRNeasy kit for PBMCs, and the RNeasy kit for mouse skin. TCRbeta CDR3 regions were amplified by immunoSEQ multiplex PCR with 35 Vbeta forward and 13 Jbeta reverse primers.

The CDR3 is 13 amino acids in total, end residues counted. CDR3 DNA only is kept here, 39 bases in frame from base 1. For this chain, trimming is 7 bases at the V end and 11 bases at the J end, and the number of junction bases without a gene match is 9. CDR1 and CDR2, looked up from the germline V gene, are SQVTM and ANQGSEA. As to this clone: What this receptor recognizes is not known. A read error is likely, as this CDR3 ends without the conserved phenylalanine or tryptophan.

Per the publication, the time point label means: 20 to 30 weeks on oral tofacitinib. The treatment or condition tag for this specimen amounts to: oral pan-JAK inhibitor, 5-10 mg twice daily. From alopecia areata patients, peripheral blood was collected along with lesional scalp punch biopsies. PBMCs were isolated by density centrifugation and stained for CD3, CD4 and CD8, after which CD4+ and CD8+ T cells were sorted on a FACSAria. Points the paper makes about the study in general: Shared TCR sequences between patients were less evident than in mice, which may be partly attributable to HLA diversity in the patient population. Because the treated cohort was small and had only one nonresponder, larger studies are needed to examine links between baseline CD8+ expansion and response. Unlike mouse skin, which is dominated by gammadelta T cells, normal human skin has resident alphabeta T cells that are also sequenced, and this complicates analysis of the scalp TCR repertoire. Compared with normal scalp, lesional scalp, particularly in alopecia totalis/universalis, had higher clonality and more expanded CD8+ clones, which suggests antigenic drive. Scalp clonality and the number of expanded CD8+ clones among the top 100 scalp clones were significantly decreased by tofacitinib. During tofacitinib treatment, many expanded lesional clones stuck around in both scalp and blood, and this persistence may partly explain why relapse happens after treatment is stopped.

The library came from the immunoSEQ multiplex PCR assay. To provide template for TCR sequencing, every sample had RNA extracted and reverse transcribed into cDNA. SuperScript III was used to make first-strand cDNA, primed with a 2:1 mix of oligo-dT and random hexamers. A synthetic immune receptor repertoire was used to assess amplification bias, and residual bias was removed computationally. In the authors' own workflow: Raw reads were preprocessed to remove errors, and CDR3 was defined according to IMGT conventions as the region from the conserved cysteine to phenylalanine. Clonality was computed as 1 minus the Shannon entropy, with the entropy normalized by log2 of the number of productive unique TCRs. CD4 or CD8 identity of scalp clones was inferred by cross-referencing scalp TCRbeta sequences with sorted blood CD4 and CD8 repertoires. Imported from immuneACCESS, the table was reduced by TCRdb to in-frame sequences with V and J called. These copies leave out some clones; in studies compared against another copy, an unresolved V gene accounts for under half, and the cause of the remainder is not known. Clone size and V and J calls were adopted from that table, with D and trimming inferred from the DNA. The sample records nearly 200,000 clones, 55% to 75% of which are singletons. The ten largest clones take up roughly 5% of the sample.

Recombination connected TRBV29-1 to TRBJ1-6, with 9 junctional bases fitting TRBD1. The receptor was isolated from a human donor with alopecia areata. Sample: CD4+ T cells sorted from blood, taken at week 24, from a patient treated with tofacitinib. The CDR3 region: CSASQGAQAPLHS. The base sequence is TGCAGCGCTTCACAGGGGGCGCAGGCACCCCTCCACTCT.